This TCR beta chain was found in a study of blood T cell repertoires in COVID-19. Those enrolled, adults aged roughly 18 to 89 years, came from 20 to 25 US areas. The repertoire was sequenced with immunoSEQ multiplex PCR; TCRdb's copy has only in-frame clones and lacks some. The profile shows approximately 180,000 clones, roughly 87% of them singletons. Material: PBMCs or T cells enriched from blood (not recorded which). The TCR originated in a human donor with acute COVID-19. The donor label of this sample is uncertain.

DNA for the CDR3: TGTGCCAGCACCGCAGGGACAGTACAAGGCTACACCTTC. Residues: CASTAGTVQGYTF. The chain employs TRBV2 and TRBJ1-2, with 7 bases lining up with TRBD1. CDR1 is SNHLY, CDR2 FYNNEI, per germline. CDR3 size: 13 residues. V trimming: 7 bases; J trimming: 8 bases; junction bases outside the gene matches: 10.